The 10 T cell receptor beta chains reported below all come from one sample, sequenced in a study of molecular identifiers for immune sequencing clone quantification. TCRdb fed the PCR reads into MiXCR, producing one record per CDR3 protein. The sample contains 88,000 or so distinct CDR3 sequences, around 20% of which appear only once. Sequencing input: naive CD8+ T cells from blood, with Jurkat cell RNA spiked in. The subset: FACS-sorted CD8+CD4-CCR7+CD45RA+ naive T cells. The receptors stem from a human donor in good health. Some libraries in this study had Jurkat cell RNA spiked in.

This chain links TRBV27 with TRBJ2-7; 8 bases match TRBD1. CDR1 is MNHEY, CDR2 SMNVEV, per germline (reference sequence). The CDR3 has 14 residues. The junction had 5 bases not matched to a gene; V was cut back by 4 bases and J by 3 bases. CDR3 in amino acids: CASSSGQASYEQYF. CDR3 nucleotide sequence: TGTGCCAGCAGTTCGGGACAGGCGAGCTACGAGCAGTACTTC.

This clonotype was seen many times. This chain uses TRBV4-1 with TRBJ2-3, with 8 nucleotides matching TRBD2. V gave up 0 bases and J gave up 4 bases; unmatched junction bases: 9. CDR1 and CDR2 (germline): MGHRA, YSYEKL. The CDR3 extends over 17 amino acids. The CDR3, as DNA: TGCGCCAGCAGCCAAGAGCCGGCGGGGGGAGCTTCAGATACGCAGTATTTT. This encodes CASSQEPAGGASDTQYF.

A remark on this clonotype: This sequence may be a read error, since a much larger clone differs from it by one base. This rearrangement joins TRBV6-6 to TRBJ2-3; 8 bases map to TRBD2. The CDR3 covers 18 residues. The germline V gene encodes CDR1 MNHNY and CDR2 SVGAGI (reference sequence). Trimming removed 6 bases from V and 0 bases from J; junction bases left unmatched: 14. CDR3 residues: CASSPTTSVHTSTDTQYF. The CDR3 region has the DNA TGTGCCAGCAGCCCGACGACTAGCGTACACACTAGCACAGATACGCAGTATTTT.

This clonotype occurred many times. The genes are TRBV7-9 and TRBJ1-4; the D is unclear. The CDR3 loop spans 15 amino acids. Per germline, CDR1 SEHNR and CDR2 FQNEAQ (reference sequence). The V end lost 5 bases, the J end lost 4 bases, and 14 bases lay between the germline ends. The CDR3 is CASSLGPASNEKLFF. The DNA for the CDR3 is TGTGCCAGCAGCCTAGGGCCAGCTAGTAATGAAAAACTGTTTTTT.

A few counts support this clonotype. The chain carries TRBV4-1 and TRBJ2-1; 10 nucleotides match TRBD2. This CDR3 contains 17 residues. The germline gives CDR1 MGHRA, CDR2 YSYEKL. Trimming removed 0 bases from V and 7 bases from J; junction bases left unmatched: 9. CDR3 DNA sequence: TGCGCCAGCAGCCAAGATCGGGAAGCGGGGGGGATGAATGAGCAGTTCTTC. Its protein product is CASSQDREAGGMNEQFF.

About this clonotype: A much larger clone lies a single base off, so this may be a read error. The chain employs TRBV5-5 and TRBJ1-1, with D uncertain. Germline V lookup: CDR1 SGHKS, CDR2 YYEKEE (reference sequence). This CDR3 has 15 amino acids. Trimming took 4 bases from V and 7 from J, leaving 20 bases between them. The CDR3 loop is CASSARPYDWGEAFF. CDR3 coding DNA: TGTGCCAGCAGCGCGAGGCCCTATGATTGGGGTGAAGCTTTCTTT.

This clonotype was recorded many times. The chain joins TRBV6-1 to TRBJ1-5; TRBD1 aligns across 10 bases. The CDR3 is made up of 17 amino acids. The junction had 8 bases not matched to a gene; V was cut back by 1 base and J by 5 bases. Looked up from germline, CDR1 is MNHNS and CDR2 is SASEGT. The CDR3 coding sequence is TGTGCCAGCAGTGAAGAAATTGGAGACAGGGGGCATCAGCCCCAGCATTTT. As protein: CASSEEIGDRGHQPQHF.

This chain connects TRBV30 to TRBJ2-5, with 12 positions matching TRBD2. V shed 3 bases and J 2 bases; nucleotides not matched to a gene: 4. Germline CDR1 and CDR2: GTSNPN and SVGIG (reference sequence). This CDR3 spans 15 amino acids. The CDR3 sequence is CAWRPSGGVQETQYF. CDR3 DNA: TGTGCCTGGAGACCTAGCGGGGGGGTACAAGAGACCCAGTACTTC.

This clonotype was counted between two and nine times. The CDR3 here is CSVGTDGEQYF. CDR3 DNA: TGCAGCGTTGGGACGGACGGCGAGCAGTACTTC. The chain employs TRBV29-1 and TRBJ2-7; D is unresolved. V dropped 4 bases and J dropped 6 bases, with 10 bases sitting between them. The CDR3 spans 11 residues. Germline CDR1 and CDR2: SQVTM and ANQGSEA.

This clonotype was detected ten times or more. This chain connects TRBV20-1 to TRBJ2-7; 10 bases are a match to TRBD2. This CDR3 region has 14 residues. Germline V gene sequence: CDR1 DFQATT, CDR2 SNEGSKA (reference sequence). Trimming cost V 6 bases and J 1 base; bases outside gene matches: 6. CDR3 bases: TGCAGTGCCCGAGGACTAGCGGAATCCTACGAGCAGTACTTC. Residues: CSARGLAESYEQYF.